This TCR beta chain was identified in a study of cytomegalovirus exposure and HLA in healthy donors (dated by TCRdb to 2016 to 2017). Background for the entire study: An earlier analysis of roughly 630 of the donors reported 250 to 350 Gb of sequence data and 120 million or so unique TCR beta sequences from about 179 million T cells. An early release that covered roughly 600 HLA-typed donors contained about 300 gigabases of sequencing data and around 85 million unique TCR sequences. Of the roughly 400 genotyped donors, approximately 80% were placed in the genetic ancestry cluster associated with self-reported Caucasian donors. The study was designed to test whether signatures of past pathogen exposure could be identified by cataloging public T cell receptors. The study profiled the T cell repertoires of hundreds of subjects by immunosequencing and related them to cytomegalovirus serostatus. Along with the approximately 650-subject first cohort, a separate validation cohort of 120 different subjects was used. To predict cytomegalovirus infection status, the study combined high-throughput TCR immunosequencing, statistical association of individual TCRs with disease status, and machine learning. A later analysis re-examined previously published TCR beta repertoires from around 670 donors and added high-resolution HLA genotyping to investigate patterns of TCR occurrence. Rather than using new phenotypic data, the later analysis identified candidate immune exposures from TCR beta sequences and from how often those sequences occurred across donors. In an earlier analysis of 550 to 700 of the donors, high-throughput TCR beta sequencing was used to judge whether each TCR beta V gene segment behaved as functional or pseudogenic. Donor age, sex, ethnicity and CMV serostatus were compiled together with the repertoire data. A later genetic analysis used genome-wide SNP genotypes for about three fifths of the 666 donors, treating that subset as a discovery cohort. All discovery cohort repertoires had been generated on a single sequencing platform. Class I and class II HLA loci were covered by the typing at four-digit resolution. The number of donors typed differed by locus, with roughly 629-640 for A, B, C, DRB1 and DQB1, 522 for DQA1, 606 for DPA1, and some 440 for DPB1. Because of strong linkage in the cohort, roughly five DR-DQ haplotypes were treated as single units for association and clustering. Among roughly 370 genotyped donors of the cohort, an average of about 240,000 unique TCR beta nucleotide sequences were sequenced per donor, around a sixth of them non-productive. The study at large found these results: Assigning TCR associations to individual alleles was difficult when HLA alleles, especially DR and DQ, strongly co-occurred. Most TCR sequences were seen in very few donors, while some public TCRs were found in many individuals. A later analysis found that HLA-associated TCR beta chains were more clonally expanded and had lower generation probabilities than equally common non-associated chains. Cytomegalovirus status was reported to be diagnosed by the classifier with high specificity and sensitivity in both the original and validation cohorts. The study gave a list of about 170 TCR beta chains associated with cytomegalovirus. In a later analysis, 15,000 to 20,000 TCR beta sequences were associated with specific HLA alleles at a false discovery rate of 0.05. A further reported finding was that TCR beta sequences accurately predicted the HLA-A and HLA-B alleles for most subjects in the first cohort. For the cohort, immune exposure information was limited to CMV serostatus. The earlier analysis of approximately 560 of the donors excluded some 15 rarely observed V segments, including chromosome 9 orphons, because counts were too low. V-gene and J-gene trimming of TCR beta chains was associated with a missense DCLRE1C variant in a later genetic analysis, and the association was replicated in an independent cohort. According to a later analysis, TCR association rates differed among HLA loci, with DRB1 alleles showing the most associated TCRs and HLA-C alleles showing the fewest. The 87-base-pair reads could not distinguish some IMGT-functional V segments, including TRBV6-2 and TRBV6-3, so those segments were excluded. In an earlier analysis of fewer than 750 of the donors, most TCR beta V segments were observed in productive rearrangements about 87% or about 30% of the time, broadly matching IMGT annotations. Roughly uniform sequencing depth across donors was assumed in presence/absence analyses, although this assumption may not hold. A group of highly shared sequence variants was considered likely to be a technical artifact of the sequencing pipeline. Because HLA typing was unavailable for some donors at each locus, only the typed subset was used in association tests. A few of the identified cytomegalovirus-associated TCR beta chains were confirmed in vitro to be specific for cytomegalovirus antigens. In a later analysis, most CMV-associated TCR beta chains were found to appear HLA-restricted, with HLA associations seemingly driven largely by CMV exposure. Linkage disequilibrium might explain the correlated functional status among segregating V segments, but an unknown experimental factor could not be ruled out. It was suggested by the authors that the approach could potentially be generalized to other disease states and immunological phenotypes. Compared with the 666-donor mean, donors in an Asian-associated ancestry cluster had fewer N-insertions in productive TCRs, according to a later genetic analysis. In this cohort, only TCR beta chains were sequenced, and detectable features were limited by the absence of alpha or paired-chain data. A later analysis reported that several top co-occurrence clusters appeared linked to parvovirus B19, influenza, CMV and Epstein-Barr virus.

The cohort was made up of about 670 healthy bone marrow donors. At the time of sampling, all cohort members were nominally healthy, though unrecorded immune exposures were likely present. The donor tested CMV seronegative, placing the donor among the 350 or so seronegative members of the cohort. A peripheral blood sample was collected from each donor, and TCR beta sequencing was performed on peripheral blood mononuclear cells. The Qiagen DNeasy Blood Extraction Kit was used to extract genomic DNA from the blood cell samples. Concerning this clone: This clone's antigen is unknown.

As encoded in the germline V gene, CDR1 is MNHEY while CDR2 is SVGAGI. Including cysteine and phenylalanine, the CDR3 has 14 amino acids. CDR3 DNA is the only sequence kept; it has 42 bases, read in frame from the first base. V has 1 base trimmed and J has 6 bases trimmed; junction bases matching no gene number 2. Library creation used the immunoSEQ multiplex PCR assay. The multiplex PCR relied on a mix of 60 forward primers for TCR Vbeta segments and 13 reverse primers for TCR Jbeta segments. A multiplex PCR assay on genomic DNA amplified the CDR3 region of rearranged TCR beta genes. On the Illumina HiSeq System, the amplified TCR beta libraries were sequenced as 87-base-pair reads. From the authors' description of their analysis: Across the 666 repertoires, a later analysis counted tens of millions of unique TCR beta chains, roughly 11 million of which were shared by at least two donors. Raw reads were error-corrected and collapsed into unique sequences by a nearest-neighbor algorithm in which closely related sequences were merged to remove PCR and sequencing errors. Alignment of CDR3 sequences to IMGT reference sequences was used to assign V, D and J gene segments. Each retained sequence needed at least a six-nucleotide match to both a V gene segment and a J gene segment. A rearrangement counted as productive if the CDR3 had no stop codons and remained in frame with V and J, and every other rearrangement counted as non-productive. Following IMGT convention, CDR3 was defined as the stretch from the second conserved V-encoded cysteine up to the conserved J-encoded phenylalanine. The earlier analysis of 587 of the donors excluded sequences that lacked an unambiguous match to a single V gene segment. An earlier analysis of 500 to 700 of the donors classified V segments as functional when productive rearrangements were above 56.7% and as segregating when the standard deviation between donors was above 5%. A statistical classification framework was built for diagnosing cytomegalovirus status from the catalog of TCR beta chain sequences. V and J gene assignment, in a later analysis, came from comparing TCR nucleotide sequences with IMGT/GENE-DB human TR gene sequences. In a later analysis, CDR3 sequences and most-parsimonious VDJ recombination scenarios were assigned using the TCRdist pipeline. In a later analysis, each TCR beta chain was defined by its CDR3 amino acid sequence together with its V-gene family, and reads without a unique V-gene family were excluded. As a way to deal with suspected cross-contamination and a sequencing artifact, a later analysis dropped 450 to 600 nucleotide sequences that were highly shared and had low generation probability. In a later analysis, a clonal expansion index was calculated for each public chain from normalized within-repertoire ranks of inferred template counts. Generation probabilities in a later analysis came from a VDJ recombination model fitted to out-of-frame rearrangements, and those results were checked against IGoR. Hypergeometric tests were used in a later analysis to score TCR-TCR, TCR-HLA and TCR-CMV co-occurrence, with a repertoire-size bias correction applied to the TCR pairs. False discovery rates were estimated in a later analysis by permuting HLA or CMV assignments 20 times. In a later analysis, co-occurring TCRs were grouped using DBSCAN, with TCRdist sequence similarity added in when clustering inside HLA-allele-positive subsets. Repertoires with fewer than 30,000 or more than 120,000 public chains, plus five repertoires with anomalous nucleotide sharing, were excluded from co-occurrence clustering. Imported from immuneACCESS, the table was reduced by TCRdb to in-frame sequences with V and J called. These copies leave out some clones; in studies compared against another copy, an unresolved V gene accounts for under half, and the cause of the remainder is not known. The D gene and trimming were derived from the DNA, and the V and J assignments and clone size from that table. The table for this sample lists some 110,000 clones. The ten top clones hold roughly 0.94% of the sample.

Sequencing was carried out using PBMCs. The clonotype was recovered from a man between 18 and 35 years old in good health and CMV-seronegative. The chain joins TRBV6-5 to TRBJ2-2; 7 central bases correspond to TRBD1. The DNA sequence reads TGTGCCAGCAGTTACTTAACAGGGGCCGGGGAGCTGTTTTTT. It is translated as CASSYLTGAGELFF.